This note documents a single T cell receptor beta chain sequence. Original data processing: Cell counts per sample came from amplifying reference gene primers. Generated by immunoSEQ multiplex PCR, the TCRdb table keeps only in-frame clones and is missing some. V, J and clone size were drawn from that table, and D and trimming were deduced from the DNA. The table records more than 250,000 clones, 75% to 85% of them present only once. The data originate from a study of blood T cell repertoires in COVID-19. Study-level background: Samples taken during acute and convalescent COVID-19 were collected in the United States, Italy and Spain. From T cells, B-cell-depleted T cells, or PBMCs came the material, which was cDNA or gDNA.

The CDR3 length is 14 residues. Germline lookup yields CDR1 SNHLY and CDR2 FYNNEI. V was trimmed by 11 bases and J by 2 bases, leaving 16 bases between them. Sequencing was carried out using peripheral blood. The genes are TRBV2 and TRBJ1-5; a weak D match, TRBD1 (6 bases). The TCR sequence derives from a man aged 45 to 65 with active or convalescent COVID-19. The CDR3 DNA sequence: TGTGCCTGCCACAGGGAGAGCGGCAATCAGCCCCAGCATTTT. Its translation: CACHRESGNQPQHF.